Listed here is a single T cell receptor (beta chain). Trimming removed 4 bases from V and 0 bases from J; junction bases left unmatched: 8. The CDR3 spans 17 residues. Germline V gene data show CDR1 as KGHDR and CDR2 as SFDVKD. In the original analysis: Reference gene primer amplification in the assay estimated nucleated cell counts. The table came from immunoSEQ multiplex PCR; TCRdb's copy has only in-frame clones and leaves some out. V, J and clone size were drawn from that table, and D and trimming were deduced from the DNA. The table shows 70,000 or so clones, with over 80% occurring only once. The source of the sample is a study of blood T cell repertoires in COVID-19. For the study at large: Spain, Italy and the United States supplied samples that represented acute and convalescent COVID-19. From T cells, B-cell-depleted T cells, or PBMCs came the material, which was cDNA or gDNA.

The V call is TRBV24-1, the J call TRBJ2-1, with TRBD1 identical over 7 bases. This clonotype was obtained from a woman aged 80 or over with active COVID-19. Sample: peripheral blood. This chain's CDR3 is CATSERTGISSYNEQFF. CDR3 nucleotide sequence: TGTGCCACCAGTGAAAGGACAGGTATCAGCTCCTACAATGAGCAGTTCTTC.